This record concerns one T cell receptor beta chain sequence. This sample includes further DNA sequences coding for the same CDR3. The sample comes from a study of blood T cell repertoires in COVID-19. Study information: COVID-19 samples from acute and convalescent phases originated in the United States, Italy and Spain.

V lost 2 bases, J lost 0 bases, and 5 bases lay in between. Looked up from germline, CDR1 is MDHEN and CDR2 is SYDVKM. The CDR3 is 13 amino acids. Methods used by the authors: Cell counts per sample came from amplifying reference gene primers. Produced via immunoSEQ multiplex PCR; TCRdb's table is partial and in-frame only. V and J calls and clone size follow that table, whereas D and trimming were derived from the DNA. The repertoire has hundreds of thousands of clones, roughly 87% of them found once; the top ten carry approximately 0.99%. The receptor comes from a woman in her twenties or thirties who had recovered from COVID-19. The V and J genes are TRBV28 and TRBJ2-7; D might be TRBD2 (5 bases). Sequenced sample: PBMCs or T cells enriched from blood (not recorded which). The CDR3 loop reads CASSLGSSYEQYF. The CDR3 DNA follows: TGTGCCAGCAGTTTAGGGAGCTCCTACGAGCAGTACTTC. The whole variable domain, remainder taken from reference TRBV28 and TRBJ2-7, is DVKVTQSSRYLVKRTGEKVFLECVQDMDHENMFWYRQDPGLGLRLIYFSYDVKMKEKGDIPEGYSVSREKKERFSLILESASTNQTSMYLCASSLGSSYEQYFGPGTRLTVT.